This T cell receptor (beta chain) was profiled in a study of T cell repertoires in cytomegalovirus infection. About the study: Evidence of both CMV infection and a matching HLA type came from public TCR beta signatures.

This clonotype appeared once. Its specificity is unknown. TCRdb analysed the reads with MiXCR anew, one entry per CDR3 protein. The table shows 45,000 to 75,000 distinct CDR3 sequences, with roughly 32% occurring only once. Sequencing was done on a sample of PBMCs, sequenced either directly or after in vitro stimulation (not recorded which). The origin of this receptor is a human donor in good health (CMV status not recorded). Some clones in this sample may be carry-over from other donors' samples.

As DNA, the CDR3 is TGTGCCAGCAGTTCCTCGCCTGCAACTAATGAAAAACTGTTTTTT. This sequence encodes CASSSSPATNEKLFF. This chain links TRBV27 with TRBJ1-4; D is uncertain. CDR3 length: 15 residues. Trimming pared 4 bases from V and 0 bases from J, leaving 9 bases between. The germline CDR1 and CDR2 sequences are MNHEY and SMNVEV (reference sequence).